This T cell receptor beta chain is drawn from a study of T cell changes during pregnancy in multiple sclerosis. Only in-frame clones appear in the TCRdb table, and some are missing; sequencing was by immunoSEQ multiplex PCR. The data contain 45,000 to 50,000 clones, almost 95% of them singletons. The V gene lost 3 bases and the J gene lost 4 bases, with 4 bases spanning the gap. Germline V CDR1 and CDR2: MNHEY, SMNVEV (reference sequence). The CDR3 is made up of 13 amino acids. The source of this sequence is a female donor in good health, enrolled as a control in a pregnancy study. The genes are TRBV27 and TRBJ1-6; no firm D call. Here the sequenced sample was CD4+ T cells from peripheral blood mononuclear cells, taken in the second trimester of pregnancy. Written as DNA, the CDR3 is TGTGCCAGCAGTTTGTCATATAATTCACCCCTCCACTTT. Amino acids: CASSLSYNSPLHF.